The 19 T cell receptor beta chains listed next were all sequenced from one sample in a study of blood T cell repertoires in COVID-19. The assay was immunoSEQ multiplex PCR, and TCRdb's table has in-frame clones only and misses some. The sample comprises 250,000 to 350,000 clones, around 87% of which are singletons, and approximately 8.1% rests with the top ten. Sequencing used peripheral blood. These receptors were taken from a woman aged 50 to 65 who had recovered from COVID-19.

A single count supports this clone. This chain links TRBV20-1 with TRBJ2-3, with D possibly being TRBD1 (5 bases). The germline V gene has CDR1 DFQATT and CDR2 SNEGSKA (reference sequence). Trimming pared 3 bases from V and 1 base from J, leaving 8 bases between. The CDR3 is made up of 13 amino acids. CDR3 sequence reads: CSASWGRTDTQYF. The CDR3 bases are TGCAGTGCTAGTTGGGGCCGCACAGATACGCAGTATTTT.

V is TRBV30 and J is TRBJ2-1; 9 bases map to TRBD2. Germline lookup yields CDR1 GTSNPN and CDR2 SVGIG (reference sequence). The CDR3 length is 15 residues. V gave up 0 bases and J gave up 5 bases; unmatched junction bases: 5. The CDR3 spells CAWSVLAGEDNEQFF. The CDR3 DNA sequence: TGTGCCTGGAGTGTATTAGCGGGAGAGGACAATGAGCAGTTCTTC.

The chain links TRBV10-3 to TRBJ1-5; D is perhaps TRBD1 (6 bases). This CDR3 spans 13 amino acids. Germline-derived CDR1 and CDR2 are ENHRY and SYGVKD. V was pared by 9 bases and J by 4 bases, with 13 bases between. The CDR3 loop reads CAIRGQLNQPQHF. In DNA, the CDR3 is TGTGCCATACGAGGACAGTTGAATCAGCCCCAGCATTTT.

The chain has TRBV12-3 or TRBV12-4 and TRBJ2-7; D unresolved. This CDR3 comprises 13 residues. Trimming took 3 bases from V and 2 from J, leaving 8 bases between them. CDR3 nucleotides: TGTGCCAGCAGTTTCGCCGCGACCTACGAGCAGTACTTC. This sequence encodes CASSFAATYEQYF.

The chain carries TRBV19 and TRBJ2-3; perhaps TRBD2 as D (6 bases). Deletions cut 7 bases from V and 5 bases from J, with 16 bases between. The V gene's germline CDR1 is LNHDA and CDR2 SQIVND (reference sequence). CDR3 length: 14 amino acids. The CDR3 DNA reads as TGTGCCAGTAATCTTGGCAGGGAGGTAGATACGCAGTATTTT. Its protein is CASNLGREVDTQYF.

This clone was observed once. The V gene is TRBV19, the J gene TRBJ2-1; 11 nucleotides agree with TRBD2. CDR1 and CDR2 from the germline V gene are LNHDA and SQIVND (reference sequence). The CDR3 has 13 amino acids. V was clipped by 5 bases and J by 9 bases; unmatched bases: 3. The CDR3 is CASSPLAGGEQFF. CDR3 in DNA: TGTGCCAGTAGTCCTCTAGCGGGAGGTGAGCAGTTCTTC.

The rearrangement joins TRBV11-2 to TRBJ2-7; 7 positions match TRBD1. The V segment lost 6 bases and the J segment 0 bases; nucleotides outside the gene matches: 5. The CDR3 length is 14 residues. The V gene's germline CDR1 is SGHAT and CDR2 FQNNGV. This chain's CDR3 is CASSRWDSSYEQYF. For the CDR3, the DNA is TGTGCCAGCAGTCGTTGGGACAGCTCCTACGAGCAGTACTTC.

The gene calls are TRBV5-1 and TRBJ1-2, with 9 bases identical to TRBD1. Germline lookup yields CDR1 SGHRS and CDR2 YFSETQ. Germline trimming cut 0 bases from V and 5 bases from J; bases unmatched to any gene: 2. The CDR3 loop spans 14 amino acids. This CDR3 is CASSLADRGYGYTF. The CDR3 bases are TGCGCCAGCAGCTTGGCGGACAGGGGATATGGCTACACCTTC.

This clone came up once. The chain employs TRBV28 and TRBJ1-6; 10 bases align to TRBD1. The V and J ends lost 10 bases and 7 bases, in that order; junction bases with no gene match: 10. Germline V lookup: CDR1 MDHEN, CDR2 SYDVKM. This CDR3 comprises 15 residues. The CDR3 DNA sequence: TGTGCCACAAGTTCGTGGACAGGGGGGAATTCACCCCTCCACTTT. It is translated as CATSSWTGGNSPLHF.

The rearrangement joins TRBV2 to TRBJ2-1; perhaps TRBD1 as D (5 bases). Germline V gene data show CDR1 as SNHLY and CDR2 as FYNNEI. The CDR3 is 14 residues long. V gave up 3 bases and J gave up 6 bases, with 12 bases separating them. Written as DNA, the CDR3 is TGTGCCAGCAGTGATAGGTGGCAGGGCAATGAGCAGTTCTTC. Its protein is CASSDRWQGNEQFF.

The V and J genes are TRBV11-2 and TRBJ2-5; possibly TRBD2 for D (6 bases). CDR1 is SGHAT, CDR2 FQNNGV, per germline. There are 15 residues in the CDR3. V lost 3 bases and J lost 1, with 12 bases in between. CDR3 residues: CASSFRGATQETQYF. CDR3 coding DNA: TGTGCCAGCAGCTTTCGCGGGGCTACCCAAGAGACCCAGTACTTC.

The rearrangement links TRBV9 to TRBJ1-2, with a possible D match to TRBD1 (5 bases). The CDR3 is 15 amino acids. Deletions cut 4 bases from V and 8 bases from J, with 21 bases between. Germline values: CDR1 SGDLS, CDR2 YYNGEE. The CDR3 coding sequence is TGTGCCAGCAGCCCCCGGCGGGGTATGGGGCGCGGCTACACCTTC. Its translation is CASSPRRGMGRGYTF. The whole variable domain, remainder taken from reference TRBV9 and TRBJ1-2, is DSGVTQTPKHLITATGQRVTLRCSPRSGDLSVYWYQQSLDQGLQFLIQYYNGEERAKGNILERFSAQQFPDLHSELNLSSLELGDSALYFCASSPRRGMGRGYTFGSGTRLTVV.

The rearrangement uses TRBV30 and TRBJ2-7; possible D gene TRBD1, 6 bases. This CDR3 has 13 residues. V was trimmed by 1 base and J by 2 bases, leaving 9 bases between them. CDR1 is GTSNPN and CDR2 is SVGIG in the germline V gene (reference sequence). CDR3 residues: CAWSDRVPYEQYF. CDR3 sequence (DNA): TGTGCCTGGAGTGACAGGGTCCCCTACGAGCAGTACTTC.

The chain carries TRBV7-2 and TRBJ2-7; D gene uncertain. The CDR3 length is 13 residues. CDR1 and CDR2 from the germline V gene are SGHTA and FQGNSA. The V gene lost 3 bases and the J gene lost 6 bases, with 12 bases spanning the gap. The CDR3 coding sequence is TGTGCCAGCAGCTTTCGGCAGGCCCCCGAGCAGTACTTC. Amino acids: CASSFRQAPEQYF.

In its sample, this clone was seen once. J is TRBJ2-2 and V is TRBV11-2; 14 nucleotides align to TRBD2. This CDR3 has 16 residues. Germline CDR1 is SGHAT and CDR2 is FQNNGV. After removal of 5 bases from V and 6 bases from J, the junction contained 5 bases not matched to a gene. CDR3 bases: TGTGCCAGCAGCGTAACGGGACTAGCGGGAGCCGGGGAGCTGTTTTTT. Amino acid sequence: CASSVTGLAGAGELFF. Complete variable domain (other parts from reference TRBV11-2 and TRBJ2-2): EAGVAQSPRYKIIEKRQSVAFWCNPISGHATLYWYQQILGQGPKLLIQFQNNGVVDDSQLPKDRFSAERLKGVDSTLKIQPAKLEDSAVYLCASSVTGLAGAGELFFGEGSRLTVL.

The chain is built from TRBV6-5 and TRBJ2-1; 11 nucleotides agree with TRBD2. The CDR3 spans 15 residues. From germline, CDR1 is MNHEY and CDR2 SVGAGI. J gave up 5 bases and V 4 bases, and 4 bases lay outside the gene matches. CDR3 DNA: TGTGCCAGCAGTTCTCTAGCGGGGGGAAACAATGAGCAGTTCTTC. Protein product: CASSSLAGGNNEQFF.

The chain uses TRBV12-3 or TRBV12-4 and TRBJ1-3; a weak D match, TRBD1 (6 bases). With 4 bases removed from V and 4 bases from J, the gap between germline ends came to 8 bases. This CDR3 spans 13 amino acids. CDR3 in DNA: TGTGCCAGCAGTTCCGGACAGGGAAACACCATATATTTT. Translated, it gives CASSSGQGNTIYF.

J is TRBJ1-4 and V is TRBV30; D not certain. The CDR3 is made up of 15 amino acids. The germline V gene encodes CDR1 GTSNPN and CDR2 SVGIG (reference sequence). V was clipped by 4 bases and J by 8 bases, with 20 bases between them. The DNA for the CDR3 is TGTGCCTGGATCCCCGGCGGTAGAAGGGAGGAAAAACTGTTTTTT. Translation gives CAWIPGGRREEKLFF.

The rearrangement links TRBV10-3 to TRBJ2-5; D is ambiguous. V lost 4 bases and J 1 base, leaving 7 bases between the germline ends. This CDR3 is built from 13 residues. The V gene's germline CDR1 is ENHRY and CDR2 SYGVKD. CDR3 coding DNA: TGTGCCATCAGTGTAGACATCCAAGAGACCCAGTACTTC. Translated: CAISVDIQETQYF.